This T cell receptor beta chain was found in a study of technical replicates of blood from a few donors (dated by TCRdb to about 2017). Libraries were prepared through the immunoSEQ multiplex PCR assay. Entries here come from immuneACCESS through TCRdb and include only in-frame sequences with V and J called. Some clones fail to appear in such tables; in the studies checked, an unresolved V gene covers under half of the shortfall, and the cause of the remainder is unknown. For this sample there are approximately 89,000 clones; around 94% appear just once. Jointly, the top ten make up approximately 0.41% of the sample. The CDR3, from cysteine to phenylalanine, totals 13 residues. The retained sequence is limited to the CDR3, 39 bases, with the frame set at the first base. V was cut back by 6 bases and J by 7 bases, leaving a gap of 13 bases between them. Via the germline V gene, CDR1 is MNHNS and CDR2 SASEGT.

To note about this clone: Its antigen remains undetermined. The input lacks base qualities; no much larger clone sits a single base away.

The sequence joins TRBV6-1 to TRBJ1-5; TRBD1 is possibly the D segment (5 matching bases). The sequenced sample consisted of T cells isolated from PBMCs. This clonotype originated in a human donor in good health. CDR3 loop: CASSLGGSQPQHF. The nucleotide sequence is given as TGTGCCAGCAGCTTGGGGGGGTCCCAGCCCCAGCATTTT.